The rows below give T cell receptor beta chains drawn from one sample of a study of Graves' ophthalmopathy and Graves' hyperthyroidism. TCRdb fed the multiplex PCR reads into MiXCR, producing one record per CDR3 protein. The repertoire holds a few hundred thousand distinct CDR3 sequences, with approximately 17% as singletons. Sequenced material: peripheral blood. The receptors derive from an adult woman with stable Graves' hyperthyroidism. CDR3s include the opening cysteine and the closing phenylalanine or tryptophan.

j_gene,v_gene,CDR3aa
TRBJ2-7,TRBV19,CASSHPGIEQYF
TRBJ2-7,TRBV6-2/TRBV6-3,CASSWGGDYEQYF
TRBJ2-7,TRBV19,CATRGRDFYEQYF
TRBJ2-7,TRBV7-9,CASRKTGGLYEQYF
TRBJ2-7,TRBV4-1,CASSLGIYSGRDYEQYF
TRBJ1-2,TRBV6-1,CASSISLYGYTF
TRBJ1-1,TRBV5-1,CASRYETVNTEAFF
TRBJ1-1,TRBV6-1,CASSAVPNTEAFF
TRBJ1-1,TRBV12-3/TRBV12-4,CASSLAENTEAFF
TRBJ2-7,TRBV19,CASSIRGNGNYEQYF
TRBJ1-2,TRBV12-3/TRBV12-4,CASSLSRQGWGPGRGYTF
TRBJ2-6,TRBV6-2/TRBV6-3,CASSLNPGANVLTF
TRBJ2-7,TRBV7-6,CASSLSRSTGSYEQYF
TRBJ2-5,TRBV6-5,CASSYARLSETQYF
TRBJ2-7,TRBV11-2,CASSLDPTGGTGYEQYF
TRBJ2-2,TRBV25-1,CASSGGLTNTGELFF
TRBJ2-7,TRBV20-1,CRVRGAGYEQYF
TRBJ2-5,TRBV12-3/TRBV12-4,CASKSASGQETQYF
TRBJ1-2,TRBV7-3,CASSLSPGQGIYTF
TRBJ2-7,TRBV4-1,CASSQGRAPYEQYF
TRBJ1-6,TRBV7-3,CASSLTQGVADNSPLHF
TRBJ1-2,TRBV12-3/TRBV12-4,CASSSRDSHIYTF
TRBJ2-5,TRBV11-2,CASSLYPAQETQYF
TRBJ2-2,TRBV7-2,CASSLLLAGAGELFF
TRBJ1-2,TRBV12-3/TRBV12-4,CASSLSQDGYTF
TRBJ1-5,TRBV10-3,CAISGIDNQPQHF
TRBJ2-5,TRBV11-2,CASSWTGGIKTQYF
TRBJ1-1,TRBV20-1,CSAGEVMNTEAFF
TRBJ2-7,TRBV20-1,CSARPMGLAGRYEQYF
TRBJ1-2,TRBV12-3/TRBV12-4,CASSFGRGPGYGYTF
TRBJ1-5,TRBV4-1,CASTIGPGNQPQHF
TRBJ2-2,TRBV7-2,CASSRHSGPGELFF
TRBJ2-7,TRBV20-1,CSAPSAGSEYEQYF
TRBJ1-5,TRBV28,CASSLGHGNQPQHF
TRBJ2-7,TRBV4-3,CASSQGASGSIYEQYF
TRBJ2-2,TRBV6-2/TRBV6-3,CASSPGWDRKTQNTGELFF
TRBJ2-7,TRBV11-2,CASSFNGVIYWYEQYF
TRBJ1-1,TRBV6-2/TRBV6-3,CASSHPRTGAMNTEAFF
TRBJ2-5,TRBV10-3,CAISESIGGTGETQYF